This entry lists 32 T cell receptor beta chains sequenced from one sample in a study of shared clonotypes between healthy human individuals. Method: immunoSEQ multiplex PCR; TCRdb's copy keeps in-frame clones and lacks some. The data contain 2 million to 3 million clones, around nine tenths of them singletons. Sequencing was carried out using naive CD4+ T cells sorted from blood. Subset noted: CD45RA+ positively selected. The source is a man between 18 and 35 years old in good health.

This sequence joins TRBV19 and TRBJ2-5; the match to TRBD2 covers 11 bases. The V segment lost 6 bases and the J segment 2 bases; nucleotides outside the gene matches: 8. The CDR3 has 16 residues. Germline CDR1 reads LNHDA; CDR2 reads SQIVND (reference sequence). In DNA form, the CDR3 reads TGTGCCAGTAGCAGGACTAGCGGGCCAATTCAAGAGACCCAGTACTTC. This encodes CASSRTSGPIQETQYF. Full variable domain (missing parts from reference TRBV19 and TRBJ2-5): DGGITQSPKYLFRKEGQNVTLSCEQNLNHDAMYWYRQDPGQGLRLIYYSQIVNDFQKGDIAEGYSVSREKKESFPLTVTSAQKNPTAFYLCASSRTSGPIQETQYFGPGTRLLVL.

CDR3 in amino acids: CASSEEMVSSYNEQFF. CDR3 DNA sequence: TGTGCCAGCAGTGAAGAAATGGTGAGCTCCTACAATGAGCAGTTCTTC. The rearrangement links TRBV6-1 to TRBJ2-1; D gene ambiguous. Germline values: CDR1 MNHNS, CDR2 SASEGT. The CDR3 has 16 residues. The V end lost 1 base, the J end lost 0 bases, and 10 bases lay between the germline ends.

This clone was counted a single time. The rearrangement links TRBV11-2 to TRBJ2-5; TRBD1 is a possible D gene (5 bases). CDR1 SGHAT and CDR2 FQNNGV come from the germline V gene. This CDR3 contains 13 residues. With 3 bases removed from V and 5 bases from J, the gap between germline ends came to 10 bases. CDR3 residues: CASSFWGSETQYF. CDR3 nucleotides: TGTGCCAGCAGCTTCTGGGGCAGTGAGACCCAGTACTTC.

This chain joins TRBV19 and TRBJ1-2, with TRBD1 as a possible D gene (5 bases). V was shortened by 4 bases and J by 0 bases, with 18 bases between the two germline ends. Germline CDR1 is LNHDA and CDR2 is SQIVND (reference sequence). The CDR3 has 17 residues. CDR3 sequence reads: CASSKGLRTQANYGYTF. In DNA form, the CDR3 reads TGTGCCAGTAGTAAGGGGCTCCGGACCCAAGCTAACTATGGCTACACCTTC.

This clone was seen a single time. V is TRBV7-6 and J is TRBJ2-2, with 7 bases fitting TRBD2. Trimming took 5 bases from V and 1 from J; bases not matched to a gene: 4. Germline CDR1 SGHVS, CDR2 FNYEAQ. The CDR3 spans 15 residues. CDR3 sequence: CASSPSSGNTGELFF. As DNA, the CDR3 is TGTGCCAGCAGCCCCTCTAGCGGGAACACCGGGGAGCTGTTTTTT.

This chain connects TRBV18 to TRBJ1-4, with D possibly matching TRBD1 (6 bases). V was clipped by 0 bases and J by 5 bases, with 13 bases between them. CDR3 length equals 16 residues. Per germline, CDR1 KGHSH and CDR2 LQKENI. CDR3 protein: CASSPPGQLINEKLFF. DNA of the CDR3: TGTGCCAGCTCACCACCTGGACAGCTGATCAATGAAAAACTGTTTTTT.

The chain carries TRBV6-1 and TRBJ1-3, with 8 bases lining up with TRBD1. V shed 3 bases and J 1 base; nucleotides not matched to a gene: 5. The CDR3 sequence is 16 residues long. Per germline, CDR1 MNHNS and CDR2 SASEGT. The CDR3 DNA is TGTGCCAGCAGTGATCCGGGACAGGTTTCTGGAAACACCATATATTTT. Its protein is CASSDPGQVSGNTIYF.

The chain combines TRBV11-3 with TRBJ2-7, with D maybe TRBD1 (6 bases). V was clipped by 1 base and J by 2 bases, with 9 bases between them. This CDR3 has 14 residues. CDR1 SGHNT and CDR2 YENEEA come from the germline V gene. CDR3 loop: CASSLAGAPYEQYF. CDR3 DNA sequence: TGTGCCAGCAGCTTAGCAGGGGCCCCCTACGAGCAGTACTTC.

CDR3 sequence: CASSPTGTLGEGYTF. For the CDR3, the DNA is TGTGCCAGCAGTCCGACTGGGACACTCGGGGAAGGCTACACCTTC. J is TRBJ1-2 and V is TRBV6-4; tentatively, D is TRBD1 (6 bases). Trimming removed 5 bases at V and 8 bases at J, with 21 bases between. This CDR3 is 15 amino acids long. Per the germline V gene, CDR1 is MRHNA and CDR2 is SNTAGT.

The rearrangement links TRBV10-1 to TRBJ2-7, with TRBD1 matching 9 bases. Germline CDR1 is WNHNN and CDR2 is SYGVQD (reference sequence). The CDR3 contains 14 residues. V gave up 5 bases and J gave up 5 bases; unmatched junction bases: 7. The CDR3: CASSWDRVSDEQYF. The CDR3 bases are TGCGCCAGCAGTTGGGACAGGGTAAGCGACGAGCAGTACTTC.

This chain joins TRBV28 and TRBJ2-5; either TRBD1 or TRBD2 may supply D (7 bases each). V lost 3 bases and J 3 bases, leaving 14 bases between the germline ends. This CDR3 region has 15 residues. CDR1 is MDHEN and CDR2 is SYDVKM in the germline V gene. In DNA, the CDR3 is TGTGCCAGCAGTTTGGGAGGGGGCCCGAAAGAGACCCAGTACTTC. It specifies CASSLGGGPKETQYF.

The CDR3 spells CASSRESDNSPLHF. For the CDR3, the DNA is TGTGCCAGCAGCCGTGAGTCGGATAATTCACCCCTCCACTTT. The chain combines TRBV11-3 with TRBJ1-6; D gene ambiguous. Germline V gene sequence: CDR1 SGHNT, CDR2 YENEEA. The CDR3 has 14 residues. V was shortened by 5 bases and J by 5 bases, with 10 bases between the two germline ends.

This chain connects TRBV30 to TRBJ2-3, with TRBD2 matching 10 bases. V trimming: 7 bases; J trimming: 6 bases; junction bases outside the gene matches: 16. The CDR3 runs to 16 residues. CDR1 and CDR2 from the germline V gene are GTSNPN and SVGIG (reference sequence). The CDR3 spells CAFTLTGLAFSDTQYF. The CDR3, as DNA: TGTGCCTTCACGCTAACGGGACTAGCGTTCTCCGATACGCAGTATTTT.

V usage is TRBV5-4 and J usage is TRBJ2-2; TRBD1 matches at 7 bases. Per germline, CDR1 SGHNT and CDR2 YYREEE (reference sequence). This CDR3 has 16 residues. V lost 2 bases to trimming and J lost 2 bases; unmatched junction nucleotides: 6. The CDR3 region has the DNA TGTGCCAGCAGCTTTCTGGGACAGAAAAACACCGGGGAGCTGTTTTTT. Its translation is CASSFLGQKNTGELFF.

The V call is TRBV6-1, the J call TRBJ1-3, with D perhaps matching TRBD1 (5 bases). Between the trimmed V and J ends, which lost 4 bases and 0 bases, there was a span of 13 bases. Per germline, CDR1 MNHNS and CDR2 SASEGT. The CDR3 has 16 amino acids. The CDR3, as DNA: TGTGCCAGCAGTGGAAACAACAGGCCCTCTGGAAACACCATATATTTT. The encoded protein is CASSGNNRPSGNTIYF.

The V gene is TRBV5-1, the J gene TRBJ1-6; the D gene is possibly TRBD1 (6 bases). With 0 bases removed from V and 8 bases from J, the gap between germline ends came to 12 bases. This CDR3 contains 15 residues. The germline CDR1 and CDR2 sequences are SGHRS and YFSETQ. The CDR3 loop is CASSLAGALDSPLHF. The DNA for the CDR3 is TGCGCCAGCAGCTTGGCGGGGGCATTGGATTCACCCCTCCACTTT.

The sample holds one count of this clone. V gene TRBV2 combines with J gene TRBJ1-2; a weak D match, TRBD1 (5 bases). This CDR3 region has 15 residues. Germline assignment: CDR1 SNHLY and CDR2 FYNNEI. V gave up 6 bases and J gave up 2 bases, with 16 bases separating them. The CDR3, as DNA: TGTGCCAGCAGGGGGGGGACGGCGCCCAACTATGGCTACACCTTC. Residues: CASRGGTAPNYGYTF.

CDR3 DNA: TGTGCCAGCAGCTTTACGGCGGAAGCTTTCTTT. It yields the protein CASSFTAEAFF. The gene calls are TRBV7-9 and TRBJ1-1; no definite D call. Trimming shortened V by 3 bases and J by 8 bases, and 7 bases separated the two germline ends. Per germline, CDR1 SEHNR and CDR2 FQNEAQ (reference sequence). This CDR3 spans 11 amino acids.

The chain combines TRBV29-1 with TRBJ2-6, with 7 bases that match TRBD2. This CDR3 is built from 18 residues. V was clipped by 0 bases and J by 0 bases; unmatched bases: 8. CDR1 and CDR2 (germline): SQVTM, ANQGSEA. The DNA for the CDR3 is TGCAGCGTTGAAGATGACGGGGGGAAGGGCTCTGGGGCCAACGTCCTGACTTTC. It specifies CSVEDDGGKGSGANVLTF.

This clone came up once. The same CDR3 also results from other DNA sequences found in this sample. This chain joins TRBV7-2 and TRBJ1-1, with 7 bases identical to TRBD1. Trimming cost V 0 bases and J 0 bases; bases outside gene matches: 1. The CDR3 contains 15 residues. The germline V gene encodes CDR1 SGHTA and CDR2 FQGNSA. The CDR3, as DNA: TGTGCCAGCAGCTTAGCAGGGGGCCTGAACACTGAAGCTTTCTTT. Its translation: CASSLAGGLNTEAFF.

This clone has only one observation. This rearrangement joins TRBV15 to TRBJ2-7; maybe TRBD1 (6 bases). The CDR3 contains 15 residues. Looked up from germline, CDR1 is LNHNV and CDR2 is YYDKDF (reference sequence). Between the trimmed V and J ends, which lost 0 bases and 3 bases, there was a span of 12 bases. The CDR3 bases are TGTGCCACCAGCAGAGATCTAGGCAGGGGCTACGAGCAGTACTTC. This sequence encodes CATSRDLGRGYEQYF.

This rearrangement joins TRBV19 to TRBJ2-1; D is uncertain. The V gene's germline CDR1 is LNHDA and CDR2 SQIVND (reference sequence). V was pared by 3 bases and J by 6 bases, with 12 bases between. CDR3 length: 14 amino acids. CDR3 in amino acids: CASSMPASRNEQFF. In nucleotides, the CDR3 is TGTGCCAGTAGTATGCCCGCCTCCCGCAATGAGCAGTTCTTC. Combining the CDR3 with reference TRBV19 and TRBJ2-1 gives the whole variable domain DGGITQSPKYLFRKEGQNVTLSCEQNLNHDAMYWYRQDPGQGLRLIYYSQIVNDFQKGDIAEGYSVSREKKESFPLTVTSAQKNPTAFYLCASSMPASRNEQFFGPGTRLTVL.

The genes are TRBV28 and TRBJ2-3, with 9 bases fitting TRBD2. The CDR3 totals 15 residues. The ends lost 1 base at V and 5 bases at J; junction bases unmatched: 4. Germline CDR1 and CDR2: MDHEN and SYDVKM. Written as DNA, the CDR3 is TGTGCCAGCAGTTTATCGCGGGGGGGCAGAGATACGCAGTATTTT. It yields the protein CASSLSRGGRDTQYF.

The chain is built from TRBV27 and TRBJ1-6, with a weak D call TRBD1 (5 bases). The V gene lost 2 bases and the J gene lost 6 bases, with 8 bases spanning the gap. This CDR3 is 14 amino acids long. Germline V gene data show CDR1 as MNHEY and CDR2 as SMNVEV (reference sequence). CDR3 sequence: CASSLDSINSPLHF. The CDR3 coding sequence is TGTGCCAGCAGTTTAGACAGTATTAATTCACCCCTCCACTTT.

This chain links TRBV27 with TRBJ1-2, with no clear D. This CDR3 is 14 amino acids long. V gave up 2 bases and J gave up 4 bases, with 11 bases separating them. CDR1 is MNHEY and CDR2 is SMNVEV in the germline V gene (reference sequence). The CDR3 region has the DNA TGTGCCAGCAGTTTAGCAGGCGGCGTCTATGGCTACACCTTC. It yields the protein CASSLAGGVYGYTF.

This chain uses TRBV7-9 with TRBJ1-1; D call uncertain. V lost 1 base and J lost 6, with 18 bases in between. Per germline, CDR1 SEHNR and CDR2 FQNEAQ (reference sequence). This CDR3 comprises 16 residues. The CDR3, as DNA: TGTGCCAGCAGCTTAGGTTTTACGGGCGATAACCCTGAAGCTTTCTTT. It codes for CASSLGFTGDNPEAFF.

Regarding this clone: This specimen includes other DNA sequences encoding the same CDR3. The chain combines TRBV21-1 with TRBJ1-6. TRBV21-1 is a pseudogene locus. The CDR3 has 12 residues. CDR3 in amino acids: CASSKGFSPLHF. As DNA, the CDR3 is TGTGCCAGCAGCAAAGGGTTTTCACCCCTCCACTTT.

V gene TRBV11-3 combines with J gene TRBJ1-2, with D possibly TRBD1 on 5 matching bases. The CDR3 is 16 residues long. Germline CDR1 is SGHNT and CDR2 is YENEEA. V shed 3 bases and J shed 4 bases, with 18 bases lying between them. The CDR3 here is CASSLGTWGATYGYTF. The CDR3 DNA sequence: TGTGCCAGCAGCTTGGGGACCTGGGGCGCGACCTATGGCTACACCTTC. Full variable domain (rest looked up from reference TRBV11-3 and TRBJ1-2): EAGVVQSPRYKIIEKKQPVAFWCNPISGHNTLYWYLQNLGQGPELLIRYENEEAVDDSQLPKDRFSAERLKGVDSTLKIQPAELGDSAVYLCASSLGTWGATYGYTFGSGTRLTVV.

This chain connects TRBV5-6 to TRBJ2-3, with no clear D. CDR1 is SGHDT, CDR2 YYEEEE, per germline. Trimming stripped 1 base from V and 2 bases from J, with 11 bases between. The CDR3 is 15 amino acids. In nucleotides, the CDR3 is TGTGCCAGCAGCTTGTATTTGGGGATCACAGATACGCAGTATTTT. It is translated as CASSLYLGITDTQYF.

For this clone: Distinct nucleotide sequences in the sample also encode this CDR3. The J gene is TRBJ2-1, the V gene TRBV7-9; no firm D call. Germline CDR1 and CDR2: SEHNR and FQNEAQ (reference sequence). This CDR3 contains 14 residues. V was clipped by 3 bases and J by 0 bases, with 6 bases between them. As DNA, the CDR3 is TGTGCCAGCAGCTTTGGTAGCTCCTACAATGAGCAGTTCTTC. It encodes CASSFGSSYNEQFF.

The CDR3, as DNA: TGTGCCAGCAGCTTAGATCTAGGTGTAGGAGACACCGGGGAGCTGTTTTTT. Residues: CASSLDLGVGDTGELFF. The chain uses TRBV11-3 and TRBJ2-2; D remains ambiguous. Germline V gene lookup returns CDR1 SGHNT and CDR2 YENEEA. V lost 0 bases, J lost 3 bases, and 14 bases lay in between. This CDR3 region has 17 residues.

The chain is built from TRBV6-6 and TRBJ1-3, with D maybe TRBD1 (5 bases). The V end was cut by 5 bases, the J end by 3 bases, with 8 bases between. Germline CDR1 reads MNHNY; CDR2 reads SVGAGI (reference sequence). The CDR3 length is 13 residues. CDR3 nucleotides: TGTGCCAGCAGTACAGGTCTTGGAAACACCATATATTTT. Translating it yields CASSTGLGNTIYF.